This TCR beta chain comes out of a study of identical twins. The CDR3 extends over 13 amino acids. The germline gives CDR1 DFQATT, CDR2 SNEGSKA (reference sequence). V lost 6 bases to trimming and J lost 4 bases, with 15 bases between them. TCRdb re-derived calls from the 5' RACE reads in MiXCR, one entry per CDR3 protein. The sample gives 550,000 to 700,000 distinct CDR3 sequences, approximately 22% of which show up once; roughly 4% is in the top ten. These data were also reused for a study on T cells expressing NK-cell markers.

The sequence came from a woman between 18 and 30 years old in good health. The sample comprised PBMCs. The chain combines TRBV20-1 with TRBJ2-5; D is uncertain. The CDR3 nucleotides read TGCAGTGCACCAACAGAGTTGGGAGAGACCCAGTACTTC. It is translated as CSAPTELGETQYF.